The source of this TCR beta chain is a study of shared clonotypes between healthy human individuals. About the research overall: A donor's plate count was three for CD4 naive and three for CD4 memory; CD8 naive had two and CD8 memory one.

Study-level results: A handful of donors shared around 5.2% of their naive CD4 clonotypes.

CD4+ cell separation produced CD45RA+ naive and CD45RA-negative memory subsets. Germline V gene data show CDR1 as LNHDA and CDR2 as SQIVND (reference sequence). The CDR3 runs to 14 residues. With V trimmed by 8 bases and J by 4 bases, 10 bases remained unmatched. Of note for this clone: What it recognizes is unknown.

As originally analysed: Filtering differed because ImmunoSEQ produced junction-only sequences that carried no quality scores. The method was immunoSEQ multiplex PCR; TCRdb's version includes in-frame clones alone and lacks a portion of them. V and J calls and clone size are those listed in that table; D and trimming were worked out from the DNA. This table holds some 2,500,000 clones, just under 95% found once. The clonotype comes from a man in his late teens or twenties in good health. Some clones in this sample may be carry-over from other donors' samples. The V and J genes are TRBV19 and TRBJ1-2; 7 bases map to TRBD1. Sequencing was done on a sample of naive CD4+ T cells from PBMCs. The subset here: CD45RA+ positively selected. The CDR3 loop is CASSARQGFYGYTF. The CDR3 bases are TGTGCCAGTTCCGCCCGACAGGGCTTCTATGGCTACACCTTC.